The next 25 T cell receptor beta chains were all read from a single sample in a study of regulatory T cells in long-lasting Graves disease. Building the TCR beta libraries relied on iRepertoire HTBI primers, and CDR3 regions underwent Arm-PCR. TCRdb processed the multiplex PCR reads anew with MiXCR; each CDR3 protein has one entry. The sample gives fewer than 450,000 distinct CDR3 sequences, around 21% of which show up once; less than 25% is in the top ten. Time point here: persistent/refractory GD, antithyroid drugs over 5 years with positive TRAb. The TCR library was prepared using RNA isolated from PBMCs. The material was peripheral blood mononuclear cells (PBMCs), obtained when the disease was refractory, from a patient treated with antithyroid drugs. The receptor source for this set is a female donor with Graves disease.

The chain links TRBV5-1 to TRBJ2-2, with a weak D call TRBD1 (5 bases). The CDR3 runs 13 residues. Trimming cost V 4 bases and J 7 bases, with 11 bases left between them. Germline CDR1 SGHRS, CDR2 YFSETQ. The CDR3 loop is CASSIREGGELFF. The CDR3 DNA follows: TGCGCCAGCAGCATCAGGGAAGGCGGGGAGCTGTTTTTT.

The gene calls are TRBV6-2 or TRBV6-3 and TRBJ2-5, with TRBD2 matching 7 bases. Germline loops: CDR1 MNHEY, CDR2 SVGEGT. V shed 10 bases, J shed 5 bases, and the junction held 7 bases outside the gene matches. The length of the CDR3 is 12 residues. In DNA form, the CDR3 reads TGTGCCATTACAAGGGAGGGGGAGACCCAGTACTTC. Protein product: CAITREGETQYF.

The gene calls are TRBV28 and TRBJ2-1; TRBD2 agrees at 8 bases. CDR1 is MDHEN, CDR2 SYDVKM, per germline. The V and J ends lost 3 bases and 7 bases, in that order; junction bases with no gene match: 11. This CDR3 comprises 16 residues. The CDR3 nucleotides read TGTGCCAGCAGTTTTAGGGCGGGACTAGGGGGGAATGAGCAGTTCTTC. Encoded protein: CASSFRAGLGGNEQFF.

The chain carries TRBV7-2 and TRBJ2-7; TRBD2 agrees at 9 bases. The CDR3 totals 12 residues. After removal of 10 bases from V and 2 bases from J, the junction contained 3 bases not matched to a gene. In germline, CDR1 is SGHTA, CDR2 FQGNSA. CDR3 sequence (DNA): TGTGCCACGCGGGAGGGCCCCTACGAGCAGTACTTC. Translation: CATREGPYEQYF.

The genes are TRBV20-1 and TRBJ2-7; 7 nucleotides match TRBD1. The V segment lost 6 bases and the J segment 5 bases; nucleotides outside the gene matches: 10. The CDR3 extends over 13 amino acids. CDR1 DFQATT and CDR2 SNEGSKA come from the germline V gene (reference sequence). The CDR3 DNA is TGCAGTGCCTCAGACAGGGTGGATAACGAGCAGTACTTC. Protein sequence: CSASDRVDNEQYF.

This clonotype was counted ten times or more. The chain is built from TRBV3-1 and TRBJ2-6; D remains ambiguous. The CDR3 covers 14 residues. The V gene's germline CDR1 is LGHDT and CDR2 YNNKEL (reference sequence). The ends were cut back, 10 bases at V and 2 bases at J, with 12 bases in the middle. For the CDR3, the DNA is TGTGCCACCTGGTCAGGAACTGGGGCCAACGTCCTGACTTTC. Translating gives CATWSGTGANVLTF.

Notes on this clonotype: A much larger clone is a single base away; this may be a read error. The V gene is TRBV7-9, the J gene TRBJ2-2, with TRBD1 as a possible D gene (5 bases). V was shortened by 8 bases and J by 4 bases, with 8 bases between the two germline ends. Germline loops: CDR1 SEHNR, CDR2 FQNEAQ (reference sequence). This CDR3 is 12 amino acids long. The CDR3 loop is CASLRVTGELFF. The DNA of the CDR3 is TGTGCCAGCCTCAGGGTCACCGGGGAGCTGTTTTTT.

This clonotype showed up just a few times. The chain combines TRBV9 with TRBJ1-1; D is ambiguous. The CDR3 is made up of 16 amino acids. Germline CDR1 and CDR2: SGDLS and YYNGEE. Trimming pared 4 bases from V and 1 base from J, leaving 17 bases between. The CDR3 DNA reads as TGTGCCAGCAGCCCAACGGGTGGATTGGGGAACACTGAAGCTTTCTTT. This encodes CASSPTGGLGNTEAFF.

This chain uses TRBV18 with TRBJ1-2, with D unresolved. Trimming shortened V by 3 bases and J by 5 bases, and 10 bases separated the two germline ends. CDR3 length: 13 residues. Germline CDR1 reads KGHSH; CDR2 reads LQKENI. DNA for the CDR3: TGTGCCAGCTCACCGGACGGCGGTTATGGCTACACCTTC. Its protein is CASSPDGGYGYTF.

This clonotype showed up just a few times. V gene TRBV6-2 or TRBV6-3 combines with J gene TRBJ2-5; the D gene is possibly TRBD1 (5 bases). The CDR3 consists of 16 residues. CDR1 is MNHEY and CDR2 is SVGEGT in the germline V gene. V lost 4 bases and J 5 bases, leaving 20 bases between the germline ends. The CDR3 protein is CASSSPFQGFSETQYF. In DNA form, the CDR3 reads TGTGCCAGCAGTTCTCCGTTCCAGGGTTTCTCGGAGACCCAGTACTTC.

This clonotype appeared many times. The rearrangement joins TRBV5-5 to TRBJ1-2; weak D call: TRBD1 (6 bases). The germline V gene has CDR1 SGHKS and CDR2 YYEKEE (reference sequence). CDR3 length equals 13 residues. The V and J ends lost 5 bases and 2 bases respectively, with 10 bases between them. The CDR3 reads CASSLDRNYGYTF. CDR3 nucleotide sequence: TGTGCCAGCAGTTTAGACAGGAACTATGGCTACACCTTC. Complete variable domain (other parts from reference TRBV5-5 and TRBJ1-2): DAGVTQSPTHLIKTRGQQVTLRCSPISGHKSVSWYQQVLGQGPQFIFQYYEKEERGRGNFPDRFSARQFPNYSSELNVNALLLGDSALYLCASSLDRNYGYTFGSGTRLTVV.

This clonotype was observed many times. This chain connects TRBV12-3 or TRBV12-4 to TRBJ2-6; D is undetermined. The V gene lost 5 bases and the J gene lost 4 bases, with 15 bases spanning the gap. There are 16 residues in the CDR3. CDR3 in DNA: TGTGCCAGCAGTACTCGGTGGGCGTCGGGGGCCAACGTCCTGACTTTC. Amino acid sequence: CASSTRWASGANVLTF.

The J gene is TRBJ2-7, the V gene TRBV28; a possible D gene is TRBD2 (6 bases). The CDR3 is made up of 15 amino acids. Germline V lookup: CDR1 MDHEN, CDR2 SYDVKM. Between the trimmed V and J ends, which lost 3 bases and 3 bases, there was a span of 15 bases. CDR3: CASSLFSGGNYEQYF. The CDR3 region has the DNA TGTGCCAGCAGTTTGTTCTCCGGGGGAAACTACGAGCAGTACTTC.

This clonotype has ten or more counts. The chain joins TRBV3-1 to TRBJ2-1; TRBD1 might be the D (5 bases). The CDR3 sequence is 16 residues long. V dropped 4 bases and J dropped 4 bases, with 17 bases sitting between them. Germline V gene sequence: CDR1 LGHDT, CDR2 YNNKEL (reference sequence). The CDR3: CASSLKLGAPYNEQFF. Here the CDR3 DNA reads TGTGCCAGCAGCCTCAAGTTAGGGGCCCCTTACAATGAGCAGTTCTTC.

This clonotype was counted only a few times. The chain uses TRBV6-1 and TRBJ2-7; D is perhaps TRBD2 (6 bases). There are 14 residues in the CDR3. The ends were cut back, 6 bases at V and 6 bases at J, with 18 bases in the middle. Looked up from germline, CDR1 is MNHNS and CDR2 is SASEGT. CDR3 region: CASRRRATFPEQYF. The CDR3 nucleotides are TGTGCCAGCAGAAGGAGGGCCACCTTTCCCGAGCAGTACTTC.

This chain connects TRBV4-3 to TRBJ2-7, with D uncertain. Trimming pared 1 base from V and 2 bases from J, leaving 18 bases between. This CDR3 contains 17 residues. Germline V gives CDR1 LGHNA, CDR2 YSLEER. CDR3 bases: TGCGCCAGCAGCCAAGGAATCGGAAGCGAAACCCCCTACGAGCAGTACTTC. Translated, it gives CASSQGIGSETPYEQYF.

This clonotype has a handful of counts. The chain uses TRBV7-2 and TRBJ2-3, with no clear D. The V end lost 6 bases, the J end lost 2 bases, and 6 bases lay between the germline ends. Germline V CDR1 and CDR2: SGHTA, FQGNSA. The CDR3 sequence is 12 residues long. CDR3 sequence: CASRQDTDTQYF. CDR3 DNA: TGTGCCAGCAGGCAGGACACAGATACGCAGTATTTT.

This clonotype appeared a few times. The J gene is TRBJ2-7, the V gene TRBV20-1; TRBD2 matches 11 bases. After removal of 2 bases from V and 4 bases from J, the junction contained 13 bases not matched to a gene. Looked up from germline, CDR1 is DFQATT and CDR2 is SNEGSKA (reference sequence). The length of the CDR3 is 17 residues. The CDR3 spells CSARKVSTGTSGYEQYF. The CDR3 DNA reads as TGCAGTGCTAGAAAAGTCTCGACCGGGACTAGCGGATACGAGCAGTACTTC.

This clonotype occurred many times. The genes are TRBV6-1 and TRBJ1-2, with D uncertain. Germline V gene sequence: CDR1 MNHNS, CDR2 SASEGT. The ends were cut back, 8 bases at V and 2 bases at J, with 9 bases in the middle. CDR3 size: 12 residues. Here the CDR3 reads CASGEQNYGYTF. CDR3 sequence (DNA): TGTGCCAGCGGGGAACAGAACTATGGCTACACCTTC.

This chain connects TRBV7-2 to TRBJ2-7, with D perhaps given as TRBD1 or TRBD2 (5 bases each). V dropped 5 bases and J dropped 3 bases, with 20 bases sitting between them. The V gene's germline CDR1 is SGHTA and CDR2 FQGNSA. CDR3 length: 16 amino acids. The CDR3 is CASSRFRGPAGYEQYF. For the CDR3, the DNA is TGTGCCAGCAGCCGATTTAGGGGCCCCGCGGGCTACGAGCAGTACTTC.

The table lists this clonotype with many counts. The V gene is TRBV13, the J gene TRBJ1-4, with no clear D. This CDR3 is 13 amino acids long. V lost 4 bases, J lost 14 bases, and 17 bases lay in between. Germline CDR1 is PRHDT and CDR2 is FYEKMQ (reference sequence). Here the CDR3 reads CASSSRLKPKLFF. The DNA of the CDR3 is TGTGCCAGCAGCTCACGACTAAAGCCCAAGCTGTTTTTT.

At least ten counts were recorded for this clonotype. The CDR3 is CASSPSQAGGLETQYF. DNA of the CDR3: TGTGCCAGCAGCCCTTCCCAGGCGGGAGGTTTAGAGACCCAGTACTTC. V gene TRBV7-2 combines with J gene TRBJ2-5; 8 bases are a match to TRBD2. Germline CDR1 SGHTA, CDR2 FQGNSA. The CDR3 loop spans 16 amino acids. J gave up 4 bases and V 5 bases, and 12 bases lay outside the gene matches.

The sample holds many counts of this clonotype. As DNA, the CDR3 is TGTGCCAGCAGTTTCGAACCCTCCTCAGGGACCCAGTACTTC. It codes for CASSFEPSSGTQYF. The chain joins TRBV27 to TRBJ2-5; D is unresolved. This CDR3 is built from 14 residues. CDR1 and CDR2 from the germline V gene are MNHEY and SMNVEV (reference sequence). The V end was cut by 3 bases, the J end by 7 bases, with 15 bases between.

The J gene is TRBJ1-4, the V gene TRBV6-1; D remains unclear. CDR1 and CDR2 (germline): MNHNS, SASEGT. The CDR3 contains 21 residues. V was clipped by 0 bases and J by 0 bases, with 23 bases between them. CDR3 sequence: CASSEAVYVKAEDATNEKLFF. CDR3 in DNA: TGTGCCAGCAGTGAAGCGGTCTACGTTAAAGCGGAGGATGCAACTAATGAAAAACTGTTTTTT.

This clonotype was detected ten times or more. CDR3 coding DNA: TGTGCCAGCACCCTCCTGACTAGCGGGAGCTACGAGCAGTACTTC. Protein: CASTLLTSGSYEQYF. This rearrangement joins TRBV7-9 to TRBJ2-7, with 12 bases aligning to TRBD2. Losses at the gene ends were 7 bases for V and 3 bases for J; bases not matched to a gene: 7. Germline lookup yields CDR1 SEHNR and CDR2 FQNEAQ (reference sequence). This CDR3 spans 15 amino acids. Variable domain in full (rest from reference TRBV7-9 and TRBJ2-7): DTGVSQNPRHKITKRGQNVTFRCDPISEHNRLYWYRQTLGQGPEFLTYFQNEAQLEKSRLLSDRFSAERPKGSFSTLEIQRTEQGDSAMYLCASTLLTSGSYEQYFGPGTRLTVT.